Presented here are 20 T cell receptor beta chains from one specimen sequenced in a study of T cells in Graves' hyperthyroidism and ophthalmopathy. RNA transcripts were the template for amplifying TCR beta CDR3 regions. TCR CDR3 regions were first amplified by RT-PCR with HTBI primers. Via MiXCR, TCRdb re-called the multiplex PCR reads, giving one row per CDR3 protein. The data contain 550,000 to 650,000 distinct CDR3 sequences, around 15% of them seen just once; the ten biggest clones take up 11% to 15%. Specimen: blood. These receptors came from a middle-aged woman with Graves' hyperthyroidism.

The rearrangement uses TRBV7-9 and TRBJ2-3; 11 bases are a match to TRBD2. In germline, CDR1 is SEHNR, CDR2 FQNEAQ (reference sequence). V trimming: 1 base; J trimming: 5 bases; junction bases outside the gene matches: 5. The CDR3 runs 16 residues. The CDR3 loop is CASSLELAGVIDTQYF. DNA of the CDR3: TGTGCCAGCAGCTTAGAACTAGCGGGAGTAATAGATACGCAGTATTTT.

This clonotype was picked up many times. The chain has TRBV7-3 and TRBJ2-1, with TRBD2 identical over 10 bases. CDR3 size: 14 residues. From germline, CDR1 is SGHTA and CDR2 FQGTGA. The V segment lost 2 bases and the J segment 8 bases; nucleotides outside the gene matches: 3. CDR3 region: CASSLGLAADEQFF. CDR3 sequence (DNA): TGTGCCAGCAGCTTAGGACTAGCGGCCGATGAGCAGTTCTTC.

This clonotype was seen many times. This chain joins TRBV15 and TRBJ1-2; 7 nucleotides align to TRBD1. Trimming cost V 0 bases and J 4 bases; bases outside gene matches: 5. CDR1 and CDR2 (germline): LNHNV, YYDKDF (reference sequence). This CDR3 is 15 amino acids long. The CDR3 loop reads CATSRDQDRAYGYTF. The CDR3 nucleotides are TGTGCCACCAGCAGAGATCAAGACAGGGCCTATGGCTACACCTTC.

This clonotype was found many times. The gene calls are TRBV12-3 or TRBV12-4 and TRBJ2-6; 11 nucleotides align to TRBD2. The CDR3 is 19 amino acids. The V segment lost 7 bases and the J segment 1 base; nucleotides outside the gene matches: 12. CDR3: CASNFQATSGKSGANVLTF. CDR3 coding DNA: TGTGCCAGCAACTTCCAAGCGACTAGCGGGAAGTCTGGGGCCAACGTCCTGACTTTC.

This clonotype was counted a few times. V is TRBV7-2 and J is TRBJ2-3, with 7 bases that match TRBD2. Germline V gives CDR1 SGHTA, CDR2 FQGNSA. CDR3 length equals 15 residues. Losses at the gene ends were 3 bases for V and 4 bases for J; bases not matched to a gene: 7. CDR3 in amino acids: CASSLSSGFSDTQYF. CDR3 nucleotides: TGTGCCAGCAGCTTGAGTAGCGGGTTTTCAGATACGCAGTATTTT.

This chain joins TRBV4-2 and TRBJ2-7; TRBD1 matches at 9 bases. From germline, CDR1 is LGHNA and CDR2 YNFKEQ. With 3 bases clipped from V and 5 bases from J, the junction kept 14 bases outside the gene matches. This CDR3 comprises 17 residues. This CDR3 reads CASSHPGTGNLGDEQYF. The CDR3 bases are TGTGCCAGCAGCCATCCCGGGACAGGGAACCTCGGCGACGAGCAGTACTTC.

This clonotype was seen repeatedly, ten times or more. V gene TRBV11-3 combines with J gene TRBJ2-3; 7 bases are a match to TRBD2. The CDR3 contains 15 residues. The J segment lost 2 bases and the V segment lost 5 bases, leaving 7 bases of the junction unmatched. Looked up from germline, CDR1 is SGHNT and CDR2 is YENEEA. The CDR3 protein is CASSRTRVNTDTQYF. CDR3 bases: TGTGCCAGCAGCAGGACTAGGGTTAACACAGATACGCAGTATTTT.

In regard to this clonotype: The conserved phenylalanine or tryptophan normally closing the CDR3 is absent here, so this likely arose from a read error. CDR3 loop: CASSQDFSDEKLFL. The CDR3, as DNA: TGTGCCAGCAGCCAAGATTTTAGTGATGAAAAACTGTTTCTT. V is TRBV3-1 and J is TRBJ1-4, with D unclear. The CDR3 extends over 14 amino acids. Germline V lookup: CDR1 LGHDT, CDR2 YNNKEL (reference sequence). Trimming stripped 0 bases from V and 6 bases from J, with 8 bases between.

This clonotype occurred a few times. The chain employs TRBV20-1 and TRBJ1-2; possible D gene TRBD1, 5 bases. Germline assignment: CDR1 DFQATT and CDR2 SNEGSKA (reference sequence). The V gene lost 5 bases and the J gene lost 4 bases, with 14 bases spanning the gap. The length of the CDR3 is 13 residues. The CDR3 DNA follows: TGCAGTGCTCCCTTAGCAGGGACCTATGGCTACACCTTC. Translating gives CSAPLAGTYGYTF.

This clonotype occurred a few times. This chain joins TRBV6-1 and TRBJ1-2; the D gene is possibly TRBD1 (6 bases). Trimming took off 5 bases at V and 12 bases at J, with 13 bases between the two ends. This CDR3 is built from 11 residues. Germline CDR1 MNHNS, CDR2 SASEGT. Here the CDR3 reads CASSPTGHHTF. In nucleotides, the CDR3 is TGTGCCAGCAGTCCAACGGGACACCACACCTTC.

This clonotype has a handful of counts. The chain couples TRBV19 to TRBJ2-1; 12 bases align to TRBD2. The germline CDR1 and CDR2 sequences are LNHDA and SQIVND (reference sequence). V shed 6 bases and J 3 bases; nucleotides not matched to a gene: 18. The CDR3 sequence is 20 residues long. In DNA, the CDR3 is TGTGCCAGTAGCGATCATACCGGGACTAGCGGGCCTTTTAACTACAATGAGCAGTTCTTC. Translated: CASSDHTGTSGPFNYNEQFF.

Points on this clonotype: A much more abundant neighbour one base away suggests this may be a read error. This chain connects TRBV20-1 to TRBJ2-7; D is possibly TRBD1 or TRBD2 (5 bases each). CDR3 size: 13 residues. The V gene's germline CDR1 is DFQATT and CDR2 SNEGSKA (reference sequence). The CDR3 is CSARAPGPYERYF. The CDR3, as DNA: TGCAGTGCTAGAGCACCGGGGCCCTACGAGCGGTACTTC.

This sequence joins TRBV6-4 and TRBJ1-2; D uncertain. V lost 5 bases to trimming and J lost 6 bases, with 10 bases between them. The CDR3 has 12 residues. Germline V gives CDR1 MRHNA, CDR2 SNTAGT. The DNA for the CDR3 is TGTGCCAGCAGTAACCTAGAAGATGGCTACACCTTC. This codes for CASSNLEDGYTF.

This clonotype was found many times. V gene TRBV11-2 combines with J gene TRBJ2-5, with TRBD2 as a possible D gene (6 bases). Germline V gives CDR1 SGHAT, CDR2 FQNNGV. The CDR3 is 15 residues long. Trimming took 6 bases from V and 2 from J, leaving 16 bases between them. DNA of the CDR3: TGTGCCAGCAGTCAGTGGGGACTTCCACAAGAGACCCAGTACTTC. Translating gives CASSQWGLPQETQYF.

This clonotype was counted many times. This rearrangement joins TRBV28 to TRBJ1-2; TRBD1 matches 9 bases. Germline V gene data show CDR1 as MDHEN and CDR2 as SYDVKM. V was pared by 6 bases and J by 2 bases, with 4 bases of the junction left unmatched. The length of the CDR3 is 14 residues. The CDR3 protein is CASRRTGENYGYTF. The DNA of the CDR3 is TGTGCCAGCAGACGGACAGGGGAAAACTATGGCTACACCTTC.

V gene TRBV4-1 combines with J gene TRBJ1-2; D possibly corresponds to TRBD1 (5 bases). The CDR3 consists of 14 residues. The V gene's germline CDR1 is MGHRA and CDR2 YSYEKL. V was clipped by 0 bases and J by 4 bases, with 9 bases between them. The CDR3 nucleotides read TGCGCCAGCAGCCAAGATTGGGGCAGCTATGGCTACACCTTC. It translates to CASSQDWGSYGYTF.

The gene calls are TRBV19 and TRBJ2-4; D is ambiguous. V was clipped by 1 base and J by 13 bases, with 14 bases between them. CDR1 is LNHDA and CDR2 is SQIVND in the germline V gene (reference sequence). This CDR3 region has 13 residues. The CDR3 region is CASSIGPWRAQYF. The CDR3, as DNA: TGTGCCAGTAGTATAGGTCCCTGGAGAGCGCAGTACTTC.

There are many counts of this clonotype. This chain connects TRBV20-1 to TRBJ1-6; D gene uncertain. Germline V gene sequence: CDR1 DFQATT, CDR2 SNEGSKA (reference sequence). V was trimmed by 4 bases and J by 5 bases, leaving 12 bases between them. The CDR3 is made up of 14 amino acids. This chain's CDR3 is CSAKVGKNNSPLHF. CDR3 DNA sequence: TGCAGTGCTAAAGTCGGGAAGAATAATTCACCCCTCCACTTT.

The chain couples TRBV10-2 to TRBJ1-5; possibly TRBD1 for D (6 bases). Germline V gene lookup returns CDR1 WSHSY and CDR2 SAAADI. This CDR3 region has 15 residues. With 0 bases removed from V and 7 bases from J, the gap between germline ends came to 13 bases. The CDR3 nucleotides are TGCGCCAGCAGTGAGTCCGTAACAGGGCACCAGCCCCAGCATTTT. It translates to CASSESVTGHQPQHF.

This clonotype was recorded at least ten times. The rearrangement links TRBV27 to TRBJ2-1; D is unresolved. Germline assignment: CDR1 MNHEY and CDR2 SMNVEV (reference sequence). The length of the CDR3 is 16 residues. The V end was cut by 5 bases, the J end by 2 bases, with 16 bases between. CDR3 sequence: CASSLVAVAPYNEQFF. CDR3 nucleotides: TGTGCCAGCAGTCTAGTGGCGGTTGCGCCCTACAATGAGCAGTTCTTC.